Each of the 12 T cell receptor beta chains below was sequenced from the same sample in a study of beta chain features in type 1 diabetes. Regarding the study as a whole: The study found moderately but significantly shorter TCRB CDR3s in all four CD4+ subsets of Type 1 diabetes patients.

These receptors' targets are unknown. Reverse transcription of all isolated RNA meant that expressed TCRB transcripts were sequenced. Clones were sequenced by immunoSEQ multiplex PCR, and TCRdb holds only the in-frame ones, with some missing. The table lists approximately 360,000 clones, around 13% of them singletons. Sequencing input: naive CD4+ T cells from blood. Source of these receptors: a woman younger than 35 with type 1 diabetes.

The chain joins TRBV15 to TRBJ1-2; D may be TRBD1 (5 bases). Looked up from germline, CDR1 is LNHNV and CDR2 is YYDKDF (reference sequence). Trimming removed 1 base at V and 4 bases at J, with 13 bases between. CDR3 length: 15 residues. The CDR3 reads CATSRALTRGYGYTF. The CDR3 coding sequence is TGTGCCACCAGCAGAGCGCTCACAAGGGGCTATGGCTACACCTTC.

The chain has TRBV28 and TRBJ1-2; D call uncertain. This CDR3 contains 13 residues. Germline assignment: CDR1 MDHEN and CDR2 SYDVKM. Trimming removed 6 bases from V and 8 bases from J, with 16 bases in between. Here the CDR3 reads CASSLDGLRGYTF. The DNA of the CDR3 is TGTGCCAGCAGCCTCGACGGGTTAAGGGGCTACACCTTC.

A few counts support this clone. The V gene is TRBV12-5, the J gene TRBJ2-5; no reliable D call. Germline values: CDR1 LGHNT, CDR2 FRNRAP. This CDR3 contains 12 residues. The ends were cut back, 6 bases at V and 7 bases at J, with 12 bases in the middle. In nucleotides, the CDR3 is TGTGCTAGTGGCTCCGACCGCGGGACCCAGTACTTC. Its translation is CASGSDRGTQYF.

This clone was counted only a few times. CDR3 sequence: CASSPGNRVGGRTDTQYF. Written as DNA, the CDR3 is TGTGCCAGCAGTCCCGGTAATAGGGTCGGGGGGCGCACAGATACGCAGTATTTT. This chain uses TRBV5-4 with TRBJ2-3; tentative D call: TRBD2 (7 bases). There are 18 residues in the CDR3. V was shortened by 5 bases and J by 1 base, with 23 bases between the two germline ends. CDR1 and CDR2 from the germline V gene are SGHNT and YYREEE (reference sequence).

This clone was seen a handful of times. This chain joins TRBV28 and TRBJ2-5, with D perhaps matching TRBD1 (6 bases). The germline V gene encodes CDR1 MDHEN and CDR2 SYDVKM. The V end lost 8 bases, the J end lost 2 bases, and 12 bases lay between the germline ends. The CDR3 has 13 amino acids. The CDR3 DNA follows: TGTGCCAGCCACCCCGGACAGCAAGAGACCCAGTACTTC. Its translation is CASHPGQQETQYF.

The CDR3 sequence: CAWTHRGANYGYTF. DNA of the CDR3: TGTGCCTGGACCCACCGGGGGGCGAACTATGGCTACACCTTC. This sequence joins TRBV30 and TRBJ1-2; D might be TRBD1 (6 bases). The V and J ends lost 4 bases and 2 bases respectively, with 14 bases between them. CDR1 is GTSNPN, CDR2 SVGIG, per germline (reference sequence). CDR3 length: 14 residues.

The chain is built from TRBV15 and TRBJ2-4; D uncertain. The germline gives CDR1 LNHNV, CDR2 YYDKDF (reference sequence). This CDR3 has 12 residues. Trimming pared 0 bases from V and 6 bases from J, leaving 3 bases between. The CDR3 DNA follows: TGTGCCACCAGCAGAGATCTAAACATTCAGTACTTC. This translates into CATSRDLNIQYF.

DNA of the CDR3: TGCAGTGCCGAGTTCCTTCGGGGAGCTTTCTTT. Protein: CSAEFLRGAFF. The chain recombines TRBV20-1 with TRBJ1-1; D is ambiguous. Germline V gives CDR1 DFQATT, CDR2 SNEGSKA (reference sequence). The CDR3 is 11 residues long. V lost 6 bases to trimming and J lost 10 bases, with 15 bases between them.

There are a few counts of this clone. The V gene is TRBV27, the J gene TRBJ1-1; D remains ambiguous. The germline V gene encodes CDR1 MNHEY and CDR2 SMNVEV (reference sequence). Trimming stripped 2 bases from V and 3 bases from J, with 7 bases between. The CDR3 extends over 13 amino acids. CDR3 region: CASSLRRDTEAFF. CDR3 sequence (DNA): TGTGCCAGCAGTTTAAGGAGGGACACTGAAGCTTTCTTT.

The chain's CDR3 is CAISPDRVYGYTF. The CDR3, as DNA: TGTGCCATCAGCCCGGACAGAGTTTATGGCTACACCTTC. The rearrangement joins TRBV10-3 to TRBJ1-2; TRBD1 is a possible D gene (6 bases). From germline, CDR1 is ENHRY and CDR2 SYGVKD. V dropped 6 bases and J dropped 5 bases, with 13 bases sitting between them. This CDR3 contains 13 residues.

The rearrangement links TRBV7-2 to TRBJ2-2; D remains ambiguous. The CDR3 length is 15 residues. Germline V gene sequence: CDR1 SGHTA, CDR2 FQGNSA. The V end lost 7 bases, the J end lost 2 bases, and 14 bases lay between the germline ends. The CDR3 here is CASTPTAANTGELFF. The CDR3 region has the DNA TGTGCCAGCACCCCTACTGCGGCTAACACCGGGGAGCTGTTTTTT. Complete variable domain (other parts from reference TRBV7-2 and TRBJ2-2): GAGVSQSPSNKVTEKGKDVELRCDPISGHTALYWYRQSLGQGLEFLIYFQGNSAPDKSGLPSDRFSAERTGGSVSTLTIQRTQQEDSAVYLCASTPTAANTGELFFGEGSRLTVL.

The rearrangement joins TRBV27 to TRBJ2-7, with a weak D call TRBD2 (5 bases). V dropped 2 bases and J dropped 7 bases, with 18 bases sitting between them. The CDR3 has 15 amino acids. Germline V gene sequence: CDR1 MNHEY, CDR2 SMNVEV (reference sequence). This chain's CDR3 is CASSLVGLPRGEQYF. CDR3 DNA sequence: TGTGCCAGCAGTTTAGTGGGTCTGCCCCGCGGGGAGCAGTACTTC.